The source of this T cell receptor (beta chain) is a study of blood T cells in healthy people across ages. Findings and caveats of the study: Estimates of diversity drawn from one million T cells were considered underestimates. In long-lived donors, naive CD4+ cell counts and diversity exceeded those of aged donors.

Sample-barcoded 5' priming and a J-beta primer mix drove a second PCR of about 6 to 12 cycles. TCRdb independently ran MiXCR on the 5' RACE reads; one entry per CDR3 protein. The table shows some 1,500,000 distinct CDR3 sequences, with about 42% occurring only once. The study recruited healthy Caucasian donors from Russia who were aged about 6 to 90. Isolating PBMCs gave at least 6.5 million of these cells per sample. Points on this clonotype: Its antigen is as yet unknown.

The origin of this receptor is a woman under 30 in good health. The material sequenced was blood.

CDR3 in DNA: TGTGCCATCAGTGAGTCGATACAGGGGGCCGATGAGCAGTTCTTC. Protein: CAISESIQGADEQFF. The rearrangement joins TRBV10-3 to TRBJ2-1, with 9 bases lining up with TRBD1. Germline V lookup: CDR1 ENHRY, CDR2 SYGVKD. There are 15 residues in the CDR3. Trimming removed 0 bases from V and 8 bases from J; junction bases left unmatched: 5.